This T cell receptor (beta chain) is from a study of prognosis after radiotherapy for stage I lung cancer. Study summary: Of the patients, several had squamous cell carcinoma and about a dozen had adenocarcinoma tumors.

Multiplex PCR, run in two rounds, amplified TCR beta CDR3 from genomic DNA. First-round PCR used primers specific to each TRBV and TRBJ gene. TCRdb reprocessed the multiplex PCR reads via MiXCR and lists one record per CDR3 protein. The sample consists of fewer than 30,000 distinct CDR3 sequences, more than 45% of them appearing once. This clonotype showed up many times. The antigen remains unidentified. Germline assignment: CDR1 MDHEN and CDR2 SYDVKM. This CDR3 has 12 residues. V lost 8 bases and J 4 bases, leaving 12 bases between the germline ends. Findings of the study overall: Differing TRBV and TRBJ gene usage was reportedly seen between patients with and without metastases.

The material sequenced was PBMCs, taken before or after stereotactic body radiation therapy (not recorded which). This rearrangement joins TRBV28 to TRBJ2-7; TRBD1 might be the D (6 bases). This TCR came from a donor aged 50 or older with non-small cell lung cancer. The CDR3 region has the DNA TGTGCCAGCCGAACAGGGCGTTACGAGCAGTACTTC. This gives the protein CASRTGRYEQYF.